The clone carrying this TCR beta chain was detected a few times. Its specificity is not known. The data were obtained in a study of T-cell memory formation after mild COVID-19. Study-wide background: Largely, the TCR clusters proved donor specific.

MiXCR, applied by TCRdb to the 5' RACE reads, yields one record per CDR3 protein. Of about 130,000 distinct CDR3 sequences in the sample, about a sixth were seen once. This CDR3 has 15 residues. V was shortened by 5 bases and J by 10 bases, with 21 bases between the two germline ends. The V gene's germline CDR1 is SGHTA and CDR2 FQGNSA. General study points: There was no confirmation that second-wave clones peaking on day 37 were SARS-CoV-2 specific. Prior to infection, memory already included some responding clones, suggesting cross-reactive memory joined.

The receptor was derived from a man between 18 and 29 years old who had mild COVID-19 (a few samples of this study predate the infection). Cell type and time point are not known. The genes are TRBV7-2 and TRBJ2-1; D uncertain. Sequencing was performed on PBMCs or a T cell subset sorted from them (not recorded which). The CDR3 coding sequence is TGTGCCAGCAGCCCAAGACCCCGATTGGATGGGGAGCAGTTCTTC. Amino acids: CASSPRPRLDGEQFF. Full variable domain (missing parts from reference TRBV7-2 and TRBJ2-1): GAGVSQSPSNKVTEKGKDVELRCDPISGHTALYWYRQSLGQGLEFLIYFQGNSAPDKSGLPSDRFSAERTGGSVSTLTIQRTQQEDSAVYLCASSPRPRLDGEQFFGPGTRLTVL.